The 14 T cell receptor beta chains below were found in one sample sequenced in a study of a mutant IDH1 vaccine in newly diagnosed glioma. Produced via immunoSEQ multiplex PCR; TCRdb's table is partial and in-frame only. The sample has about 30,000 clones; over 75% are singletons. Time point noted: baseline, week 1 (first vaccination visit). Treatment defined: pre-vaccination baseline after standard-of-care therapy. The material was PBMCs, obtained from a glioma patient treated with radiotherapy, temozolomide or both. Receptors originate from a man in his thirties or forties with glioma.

CDR3 nucleotide sequence: TGCGCCAGCAGCTTTCAGACAGGGGGCTCTGGCTACACCTTC. As protein: CASSFQTGGSGYTF. The J gene is TRBJ1-2, the V gene TRBV5-1, with 10 positions matching TRBD1. The V segment lost 2 bases and the J segment 7 bases; nucleotides outside the gene matches: 5. The CDR3 has 14 amino acids. Germline V gene sequence: CDR1 SGHRS, CDR2 YFSETQ.

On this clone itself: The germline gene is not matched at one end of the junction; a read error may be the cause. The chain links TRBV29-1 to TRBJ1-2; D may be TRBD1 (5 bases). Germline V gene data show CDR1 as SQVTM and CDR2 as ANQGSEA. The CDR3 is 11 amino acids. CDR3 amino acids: CSLQGYYGYTF. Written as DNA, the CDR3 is TGCAGTCTCCAGGGATACTACGGCTACACCTTC.

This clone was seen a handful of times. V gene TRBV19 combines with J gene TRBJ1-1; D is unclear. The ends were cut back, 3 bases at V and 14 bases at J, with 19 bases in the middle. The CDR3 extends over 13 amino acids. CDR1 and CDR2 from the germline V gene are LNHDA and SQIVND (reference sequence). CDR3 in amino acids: CASSIGMGNAPFF. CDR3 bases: TGTGCCAGTAGTATCGGCATGGGCAACGCCCCATTCTTT.

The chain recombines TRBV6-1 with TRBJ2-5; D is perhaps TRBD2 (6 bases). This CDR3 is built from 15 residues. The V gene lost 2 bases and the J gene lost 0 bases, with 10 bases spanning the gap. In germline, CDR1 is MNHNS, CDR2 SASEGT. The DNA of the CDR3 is TGTGCCAGCAGTGAATCGCGCGGGAACCAAGAGACCCAGTACTTC. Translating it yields CASSESRGNQETQYF.

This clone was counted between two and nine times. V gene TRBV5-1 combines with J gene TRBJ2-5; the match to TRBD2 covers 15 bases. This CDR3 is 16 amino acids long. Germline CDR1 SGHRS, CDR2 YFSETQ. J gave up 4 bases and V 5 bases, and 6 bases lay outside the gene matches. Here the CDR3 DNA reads TGCGCCAGCAGTTACCGGACTAGCGGGAGGGGAGAGACCCAGTACTTC. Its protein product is CASSYRTSGRGETQYF.

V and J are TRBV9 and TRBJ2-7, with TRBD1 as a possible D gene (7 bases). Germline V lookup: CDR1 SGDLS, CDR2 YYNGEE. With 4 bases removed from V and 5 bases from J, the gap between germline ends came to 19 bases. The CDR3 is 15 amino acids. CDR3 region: CASSPYQGGRDEQYF. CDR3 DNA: TGTGCCAGCAGCCCCTACCAGGGGGGTCGGGACGAGCAGTACTTC. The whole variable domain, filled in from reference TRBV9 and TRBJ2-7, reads DSGVTQTPKHLITATGQRVTLRCSPRSGDLSVYWYQQSLDQGLQFLIQYYNGEERAKGNILERFSAQQFPDLHSELNLSSLELGDSALYFCASSPYQGGRDEQYFGPGTRLTVT.

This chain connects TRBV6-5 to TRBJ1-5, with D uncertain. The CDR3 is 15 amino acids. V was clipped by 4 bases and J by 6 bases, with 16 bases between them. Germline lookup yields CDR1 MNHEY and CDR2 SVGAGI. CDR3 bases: TGTGCCAGCAGTTCAGGAACCTTCGCGGGTCAGCCCCAGCATTTT. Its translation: CASSSGTFAGQPQHF.

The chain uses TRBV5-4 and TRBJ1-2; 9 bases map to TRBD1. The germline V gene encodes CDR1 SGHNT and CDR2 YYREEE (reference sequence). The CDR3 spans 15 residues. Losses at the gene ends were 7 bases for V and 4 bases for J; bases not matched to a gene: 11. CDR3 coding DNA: TGTGCCAGCTCCGGGACAGGGAGTTTCGGCTATGGCTACACCTTC. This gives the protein CASSGTGSFGYGYTF.

In DNA, the CDR3 is TGTGCCAGCACGGTACAGGCGGCTGCCCGGAATGAGCAGTTCTTC. Its protein product is CASTVQAAARNEQFF. V and J are TRBV6-1 and TRBJ2-1, with TRBD1 as a possible D gene (5 bases). V dropped 7 bases and J dropped 7 bases, with 20 bases sitting between them. The CDR3 extends over 15 amino acids. The germline gives CDR1 MNHNS, CDR2 SASEGT.

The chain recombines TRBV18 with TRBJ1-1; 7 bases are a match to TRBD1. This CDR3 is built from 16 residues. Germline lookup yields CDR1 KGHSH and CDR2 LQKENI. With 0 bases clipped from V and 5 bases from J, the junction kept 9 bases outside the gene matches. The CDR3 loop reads CASSPPQGRGNTEAFF. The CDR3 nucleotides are TGTGCCAGCTCACCACCGCAAGGCAGGGGGAATACTGAAGCTTTCTTT.

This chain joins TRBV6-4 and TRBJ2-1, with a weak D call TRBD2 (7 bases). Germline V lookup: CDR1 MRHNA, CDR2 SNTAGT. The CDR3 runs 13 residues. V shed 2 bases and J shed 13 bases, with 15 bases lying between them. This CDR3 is CASSDGRGGLQFF. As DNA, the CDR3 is TGTGCCAGCAGTGACGGTAGGGGGGGCCTCCAGTTCTTC.

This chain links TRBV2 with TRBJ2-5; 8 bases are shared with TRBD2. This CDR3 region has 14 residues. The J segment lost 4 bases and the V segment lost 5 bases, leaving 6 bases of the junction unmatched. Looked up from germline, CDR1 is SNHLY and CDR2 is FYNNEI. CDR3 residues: CASSPGLGGETQYF. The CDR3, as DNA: TGTGCCAGCAGTCCGGGACTAGGAGGAGAGACCCAGTACTTC.

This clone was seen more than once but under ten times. The CDR3 DNA is TGTGCCAGCAGCTTAGTGGGGGAAAAACTGTTTTTT. As protein: CASSLVGEKLFF. The J gene is TRBJ1-4, the V gene TRBV7-9; D is undetermined. Germline V gives CDR1 SEHNR, CDR2 FQNEAQ (reference sequence). Trimming pared 1 base from V and 8 bases from J, leaving 5 bases between. The CDR3 totals 12 residues. Using reference TRBV7-9 and TRBJ1-4 for the parts outside the CDR3, the full variable domain is DTGVSQNPRHKITKRGQNVTFRCDPISEHNRLYWYRQTLGQGPEFLTYFQNEAQLEKSRLLSDRFSAERPKGSFSTLEIQRTEQGDSAMYLCASSLVGEKLFFGSGTQLSVL.

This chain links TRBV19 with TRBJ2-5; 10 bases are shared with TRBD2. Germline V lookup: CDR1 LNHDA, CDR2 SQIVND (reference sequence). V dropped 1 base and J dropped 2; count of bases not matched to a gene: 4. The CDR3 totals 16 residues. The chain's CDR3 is CASSIASGSPQETQYF. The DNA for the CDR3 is TGTGCCAGTAGTATAGCTAGCGGGAGCCCACAAGAGACCCAGTACTTC.